A selection of T cell receptor beta chains follows, all from one sample in a study of blood T cell repertoires in COVID-19. Clones were read by immunoSEQ multiplex PCR, and TCRdb kept only the in-frame ones, dropping some. The sample includes some 180,000 clones, roughly 80% seen only once; the top ten take roughly 1.9%. The sequencing input was peripheral blood. All receptors come from a woman of 80 years or more with acute or convalescent COVID-19. Each CDR3 is given with its conserved first and last residue. The D gene is left open where the match is weak. Only some rows state a clone size, as once, few, many or a class for expanded clones.

J: TRBJ2-3
size: NA
D: TRBD2
V: TRBV7-3
DNA: TGTGCCAGCGGAAGCGGGAGAAGCACAGATACGCAGTATTTT
CDR3: CASGSGRSTDTQYF

J: TRBJ2-1
size: NA
D: NA
V: TRBV19
DNA: TGTGCCAGTAGTATAGGGTGGGACACTCCACATAGGGAGCAGTTCTTC
CDR3: CASSIGWDTPHREQFF

J: TRBJ2-1
size: NA
D: TRBD1
V: TRBV7-2
DNA: TGTGCCAGCAGCTTAGGCCGGACAGGGGGCTACAATGAGCAGTTCTTC
CDR3: CASSLGRTGGYNEQFF

J: TRBJ2-7
size: NA
D: TRBD1
V: TRBV6-6
DNA: TGTGCCAGCAGTTACTTGGGGGACAGCGAGCAGTACTTC
CDR3: CASSYLGDSEQYF

J: TRBJ1-2
size: NA
D: NA
V: TRBV10-3
DNA: TGTGCCATCAGTGAGTCCTCCTCGGGATCCTATGGCTACACCTTC
CDR3: CAISESSSGSYGYTF

J: TRBJ1-5
size: NA
D: NA
V: TRBV30
DNA: TGTGCCTGGTCCCAAGGGGGCAATCAGCCCCAGCATTTT
CDR3: CAWSQGGNQPQHF

J: TRBJ2-1
size: NA
D: TRBD2
V: TRBV5-1
DNA: TGCGCCAGCAGCCCGGGACTAGCTCGCGATGAGCAGTTCTTC
CDR3: CASSPGLARDEQFF

J: TRBJ2-1
size: NA
D: NA
V: TRBV7-2
DNA: TGTGCCAGCAGCCCCAGGGCCGCCAGGGACTGGTACAATGAGCAGTTCTTC
CDR3: CASSPRAARDWYNEQFF

J: TRBJ2-7
size: NA
D: NA
V: TRBV12-3/TRBV12-4
DNA: TGTGCCAGCAGTTTAACACACACCATGCAGTACTTC
CDR3: CASSLTHTMQYF

J: TRBJ1-2
size: once
D: NA
V: TRBV4-3
DNA: TGCGCCAGCAGCCAAGAAGGGGCTAACTATGGCTACACCTTC
CDR3: CASSQEGANYGYTF

J: TRBJ1-5
size: NA
D: TRBD1
V: TRBV28
DNA: TGTGCCAGCAGTAGACAGGGGGGAAAGTATCAGCCCCAGCATTTT
CDR3: CASSRQGGKYQPQHF

J: TRBJ2-1
size: NA
D: NA
V: TRBV9
DNA: TGTGCCAGCAGCCTCCGGGGCTCCTACAATGAGCAGTTCTTC
CDR3: CASSLRGSYNEQFF

J: TRBJ2-2
size: once
D: TRBD2
V: TRBV4-1
DNA: TGCGCCAGCAGCCAAGAGAAGGCGGGAGGTCTAAACACCGGGGAGCTGTTTTTT
CDR3: CASSQEKAGGLNTGELFF

J: TRBJ2-5
size: few
D: NA
V: TRBV19
DNA: TGTGCCACCTCCCCGATGGCTGTCCAAGAGACCCAGTACTTC
CDR3: CATSPMAVQETQYF

J: TRBJ2-7
size: NA
D: TRBD2
V: TRBV5-1
DNA: TGCGCCAGCAGCCCGTCGGGCGGGAGCTCCTACGAGCAGTACTTC
CDR3: CASSPSGGSSYEQYF

J: TRBJ2-1
size: once
D: NA
V: TRBV7-8
DNA: TGTGCCAGCAGCCCCTCGGATAGCGGCTACAATGAGCAGTTCTTC
CDR3: CASSPSDSGYNEQFF

J: TRBJ2-7
size: NA
D: NA
V: TRBV28
DNA: TGTGCCAGCAGTTCTTCCGTTCAACCTAAGCTCTACGAGCAGTACTTC
CDR3: CASSSSVQPKLYEQYF

J: TRBJ1-5
size: NA
D: TRBD1
V: TRBV6-2/TRBV6-3
DNA: TGTGCCAGCAGTCCACAGGGGGGAGAGCCCCAGCATTTT
CDR3: CASSPQGGEPQHF

J: TRBJ2-2
size: NA
D: TRBD1
V: TRBV5-1
DNA: TGCGCCAGCAGCACCCGGACAGGGGGCGCGGCCGGGGAGCTGTTTTTT
CDR3: CASSTRTGGAAGELFF

J: TRBJ1-2
size: NA
D: NA
V: TRBV28
DNA: TGTGCCAGCAGTTTACCGCAGATGTACTATGGCTACACCTTC
CDR3: CASSLPQMYYGYTF

J: TRBJ1-5
size: NA
D: NA
V: TRBV7-8
DNA: TGTGCCAGCACCTTACAGGGCAATAGCAATCAGCCCCAGCATTTT
CDR3: CASTLQGNSNQPQHF